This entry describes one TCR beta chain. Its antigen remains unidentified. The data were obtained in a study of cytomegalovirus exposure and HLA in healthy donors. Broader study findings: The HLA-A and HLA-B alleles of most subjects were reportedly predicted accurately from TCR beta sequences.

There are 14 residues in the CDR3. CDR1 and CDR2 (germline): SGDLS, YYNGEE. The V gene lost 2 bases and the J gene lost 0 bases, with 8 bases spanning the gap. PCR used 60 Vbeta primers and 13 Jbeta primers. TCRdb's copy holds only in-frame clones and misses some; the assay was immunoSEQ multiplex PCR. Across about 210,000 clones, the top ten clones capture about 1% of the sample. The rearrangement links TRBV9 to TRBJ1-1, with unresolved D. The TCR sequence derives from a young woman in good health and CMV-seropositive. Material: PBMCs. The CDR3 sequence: CASSVRFMNTEAFF. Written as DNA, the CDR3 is TGTGCCAGCAGCGTGAGGTTTATGAACACTGAAGCTTTCTTT.